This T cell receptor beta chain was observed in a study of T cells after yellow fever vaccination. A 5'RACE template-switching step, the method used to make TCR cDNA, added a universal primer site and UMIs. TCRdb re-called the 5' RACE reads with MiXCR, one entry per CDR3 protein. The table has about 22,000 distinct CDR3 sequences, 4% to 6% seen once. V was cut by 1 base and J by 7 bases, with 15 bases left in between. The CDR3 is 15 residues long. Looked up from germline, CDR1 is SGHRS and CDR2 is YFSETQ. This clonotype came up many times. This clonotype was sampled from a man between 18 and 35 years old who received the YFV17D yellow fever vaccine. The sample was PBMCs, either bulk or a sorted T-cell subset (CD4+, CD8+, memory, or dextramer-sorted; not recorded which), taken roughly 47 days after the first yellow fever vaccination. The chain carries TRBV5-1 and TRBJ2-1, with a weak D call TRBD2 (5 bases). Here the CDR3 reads CASSLLPTRRNEQFF. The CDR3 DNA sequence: TGCGCCAGCAGCTTGCTCCCGACCCGGAGGAATGAGCAGTTCTTC. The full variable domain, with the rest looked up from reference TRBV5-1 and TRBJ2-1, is KAGVTQTPRYLIKTRGQQVTLSCSPISGHRSVSWYQQTPGQGLQFLFEYFSETQRNKGNFPGRFSGRQFSNSRSEMNVSTLELGDSALYLCASSLLPTRRNEQFFGPGTRLTVL.